In this sample, the clone carrying this TCR beta chain turned up a few times. Its target is not known. These data are taken from a study of blood T cells in healthy people across ages. Study findings and constraints: Percentage of naive T cells showed a strong correlation with TCR beta diversity. The study lacked donor CMV status, which possibly confounded expanded clonotype changes.

Combining a sample-barcoded 5' primer with a J-beta primer mix, a second PCR ran for about 6 to 12 cycles. In TCRdb, the 5' RACE reads were re-called with MiXCR into one record per CDR3 protein. The sample has about 280,000 distinct CDR3 sequences, around 30% seen once. Per sample, extraction of total RNA gave at least 5.5 micrograms in every case. The specimen was blood. The source of this sequence is a woman aged 70-85 years in good health.

Here the CDR3 reads CASSFGDFPPLVADVLETQYF. The CDR3 DNA reads as TGCGCCAGCAGCTTTGGGGACTTCCCCCCCCTAGTCGCAGACGTTCTAGAGACCCAGTACTTC. The genes are TRBV5-1 and TRBJ2-5; D perhaps matches TRBD2 (6 bases). Germline V lookup: CDR1 SGHRS, CDR2 YFSETQ. V lost 2 bases to trimming and J lost 4 bases, with 33 bases between them. This CDR3 contains 21 residues. The whole variable domain, remainder taken from reference TRBV5-1 and TRBJ2-5, is KAGVTQTPRYLIKTRGQQVTLSCSPISGHRSVSWYQQTPGQGLQFLFEYFSETQRNKGNFPGRFSGRQFSNSRSEMNVSTLELGDSALYLCASSFGDFPPLVADVLETQYFGPGTRLLVL.